This TCR beta chain emerged from a study of immune evolution from preneoplasia to lung adenocarcinoma. Study-wide results and limits: Later-stage lesions appeared to have more T cells, more diversity, less clonality. Normal lung had the highest top T cell clone frequencies.

Germline CDR1 is SGHKS and CDR2 is YYEKEE (reference sequence). The CDR3 spans 15 residues. The V end lost 5 bases, the J end lost 5 bases, and 19 bases lay between the germline ends. Macro-dissection enriched premalignant or tumor cells before nucleic acid extraction. To note about this clone: No antigen is known for it.

The assay was immunoSEQ multiplex PCR, and TCRdb's table has in-frame clones only and misses some. In the table there are some 6,100 clones, approximately 88% of which are singletons. The specimen was FFPE lung adenocarcinoma in situ tissue. This TCR came from an older donor with lung adenocarcinoma. The V call is TRBV5-5, the J call TRBJ1-1; D gene unclear. CDR3 sequence reads: CASSYGSGSLTEAFF. The CDR3 nucleotides are TGTGCCAGCAGTTACGGGAGCGGCTCGTTGACTGAAGCTTTCTTT.